The TCR beta chain described here comes from a study of blood T cell repertoires in COVID-19. Germline values: CDR1 SEHNR, CDR2 FQNEAQ (reference sequence). There are 14 residues in the CDR3. The junction had 5 bases not matched to a gene; V was cut back by 4 bases and J by 6 bases. Authors' methods: Using reference gene primer amplification, nucleated cell counts were estimated. The protocol was immunoSEQ multiplex PCR, while the TCRdb copy is restricted to in-frame clones and leaves out a portion. V, J and clone size derive from that table, while D and trimming were established from the DNA sequence. Of about 220,000 clones listed, 75% to 85% were seen once; the top ten hold around 8%.

Sequencing input: peripheral blood. This receptor was identified in a woman older than 75 with COVID-19, enrolled during active disease. The chain recombines TRBV7-9 with TRBJ1-5; 8 bases are shared with TRBD1. The CDR3 here is CASSSLTGGQPQHF. For the CDR3, the DNA is TGTGCCAGCAGCTCCTTAACAGGGGGTCAGCCCCAGCATTTT.